Listed below are T cell receptor beta chains from one sample, sequenced in a study of blood T cell repertoires in COVID-19. Some clones are missing from TCRdb's copy, which holds only in-frame ones; the method was immunoSEQ multiplex PCR. This repertoire shows about 110,000 clones, around nine tenths found once; its top ten account for roughly 4%. Material for sequencing was peripheral blood. Receptor source: a man in his forties or fifties with acute or convalescent COVID-19. The CDR3 runs from the conserved cysteine through the conserved F or W. D genes are given only for firm matches. Where a row states a size, it is once, few, many or the class of an expanded clone; other rows omit it.

d_gene	v_gene	j_gene	abundance	CDR3aa	CDR3nt
-	TRBV19	TRBJ2-5	-	CASSPRTDHQETQYF	TGTGCCAGTAGTCCCCGGACAGATCACCAAGAGACCCAGTACTTC
TRBD1	TRBV3-1/TRBV3-2	TRBJ2-5	-	CASSRQGARETQYF	TGTGCCAGCAGCCGACAGGGGGCACGGGAGACCCAGTACTTC
TRBD2	TRBV7-2	TRBJ2-7	-	CASSLPTSGAYEQYF	TGTGCCAGCAGCCTACCGACTAGCGGGGCTTACGAGCAGTACTTC
TRBD2	TRBV11-2	TRBJ2-3	once	CASSRLRELKDTQYF	TGTGCCAGCAGCCGTTTGCGGGAGTTGAAAGATACGCAGTATTTT
-	TRBV6-5	TRBJ1-1	-	CASSSGHSRRNTEAFF	TGTGCCAGCAGTTCCGGACACTCCCGGAGGAACACTGAAGCTTTCTTT
-	TRBV12-3/TRBV12-4	TRBJ1-6	-	CASSSGTYSPLHF	TGTGCCAGCAGTTCGGGGACATATTCACCCCTCCACTTT
TRBD1	TRBV6-5	TRBJ1-2	-	CASRKQGDYGYTF	TGTGCCAGCAGAAAACAGGGGGACTATGGCTACACCTTC
-	TRBV30	TRBJ1-6	few	CAWSVLQRSSSSPLHF	TGTGCCTGGAGTGTTTTGCAAAGGAGTTCGAGTTCACCCCTCCACTTT
-	TRBV18	TRBJ2-7	-	CASSPVRGSYEQYF	TGTGCCAGCTCACCAGTCAGGGGATCCTACGAGCAGTACTTC
-	TRBV4-1	TRBJ1-5	-	CASSQGEYDQPQHF	TGCGCCAGCAGCCAAGGAGAGTACGATCAGCCCCAGCATTTT
TRBD1	TRBV6-1	TRBJ2-5	-	CASSEGGPSATQYF	TGTGCCAGCAGCGAAGGGGGCCCATCCGCGACCCAGTACTTC
-	TRBV5-4	TRBJ2-2	once	CASSLVNTGELFF	TGTGCCAGCAGCTTGGTAAACACCGGGGAGCTGTTTTTT
-	TRBV6-1	TRBJ2-2	once	CASSENAFLTGELFF	TGTGCCAGCAGTGAAAACGCGTTCTTGACCGGGGAGCTGTTTTTT
TRBD1	TRBV4-2	TRBJ2-1	-	CASSQERTGVNEQFF	TGTGCCAGCAGCCAGGAACGGACAGGGGTGAATGAGCAGTTCTTC
TRBD1	TRBV30	TRBJ1-1	-	CAWSVDRGLAEAFF	TGTGCCTGGAGTGTAGACAGGGGGCTCGCTGAAGCTTTCTTT
TRBD1	TRBV5-1	TRBJ1-2	-	CASSTGQGADGYTF	TGCGCCAGCAGCACGGGACAGGGGGCCGATGGCTACACCTTC
TRBD1	TRBV27	TRBJ2-1	-	CASSFSSGGEQFF	TGTGCCAGCAGTTTCTCTTCAGGGGGCGAGCAGTTCTTC
TRBD1	TRBV19	TRBJ2-1	-	CARATGVEYNEQFF	TGTGCCAGGGCGACAGGGGTTGAGTACAATGAGCAGTTCTTC
TRBD1	TRBV5-1	TRBJ2-3	-	CASSIQGQASTDTQYF	TGCGCCAGCAGCATCCAGGGACAGGCGAGCACAGATACGCAGTATTTT
-	TRBV6-5	TRBJ2-2	-	CASSYQRAHTGELFF	TGTGCCAGCAGTTACCAGCGGGCTCACACCGGGGAGCTGTTTTTT
-	TRBV27	TRBJ1-2	-	CASTHGAGDGYTF	TGTGCCAGCACTCACGGGGCAGGGGATGGCTACACCTTC
-	TRBV18	TRBJ1-3	-	CASSFSDGGSGNTIYF	TGTGCCAGCTCCTTTTCGGACGGGGGATCTGGAAACACCATATATTTT
-	TRBV5-4	TRBJ1-2	-	CASSLEISGSNYGYTF	TGTGCCAGCAGCTTGGAGATTTCGGGGTCTAACTATGGCTACACCTTC
TRBD2	TRBV11-3	TRBJ2-2	-	CASSQTSSNTGELFF	TGTGCCAGCAGCCAGACTAGCTCGAACACCGGGGAGCTGTTTTTT
-	TRBV27	TRBJ2-7	-	CASSSPDSFLSEQYF	TGTGCCAGCAGTTCCCCGGACAGTTTCCTATCCGAGCAGTACTTC
TRBD2	TRBV24-1	TRBJ2-3	-	CATSDPGTSWTDTQYF	TGTGCCACCAGTGATCCCGGGACTAGTTGGACAGATACGCAGTATTTT
TRBD2	TRBV30	TRBJ2-5	few	CAWRSRRAGGPLGETQYF	TGTGCCTGGAGGAGCCGGCGAGCGGGGGGGCCCTTGGGTGAGACCCAGTACTTC
-	TRBV5-4	TRBJ1-3	-	CASSADSRSGNTIYF	TGTGCCAGCAGCGCCGACAGTCGCTCTGGAAACACCATATATTTT
TRBD2	TRBV6-2/TRBV6-3	TRBJ2-1	-	CASSYSGGAGEQFF	TGTGCCAGCAGTTACAGCGGGGGGGCTGGTGAGCAGTTCTTC
TRBD1	TRBV3-1/TRBV3-2	TRBJ1-3	-	CATGDSDSGNTIYF	TGTGCCACTGGGGACAGCGACTCTGGAAACACCATATATTTT
-	TRBV19	TRBJ1-5	-	CASSIHGGISQPQHF	TGTGCCAGTAGTATCCATGGAGGGATCAGTCAGCCCCAGCATTTT
-	TRBV19	TRBJ1-6	-	CASSSDYVSSPLHF	TGTGCCAGTAGTTCCGACTACGTCAGTTCACCCCTCCACTTT
-	TRBV5-6	TRBJ2-5	-	CASSLAQALSKETQYF	TGTGCCAGCAGCTTGGCTCAAGCTCTATCGAAAGAGACCCAGTACTTC
-	TRBV3-1/TRBV3-2	TRBJ1-1	-	CASSPSNTEAFF	TGTGCCAGCAGCCCGTCGAACACTGAAGCTTTCTTT
-	TRBV29-1	TRBJ1-2	once	CSVGRTRYGYTF	TGCAGCGTCGGACGGACTCGATATGGCTACACCTTC
TRBD1	TRBV5-1	TRBJ1-1	-	CASSPQGAGGTEAFF	TGCGCCAGCAGCCCACAGGGGGCCGGGGGAACTGAAGCTTTCTTT
-	TRBV5-1	TRBJ1-2	-	CASSPDQGSYGYTF	TGCGCCAGCAGCCCGGACCAAGGGAGCTATGGCTACACCTTC